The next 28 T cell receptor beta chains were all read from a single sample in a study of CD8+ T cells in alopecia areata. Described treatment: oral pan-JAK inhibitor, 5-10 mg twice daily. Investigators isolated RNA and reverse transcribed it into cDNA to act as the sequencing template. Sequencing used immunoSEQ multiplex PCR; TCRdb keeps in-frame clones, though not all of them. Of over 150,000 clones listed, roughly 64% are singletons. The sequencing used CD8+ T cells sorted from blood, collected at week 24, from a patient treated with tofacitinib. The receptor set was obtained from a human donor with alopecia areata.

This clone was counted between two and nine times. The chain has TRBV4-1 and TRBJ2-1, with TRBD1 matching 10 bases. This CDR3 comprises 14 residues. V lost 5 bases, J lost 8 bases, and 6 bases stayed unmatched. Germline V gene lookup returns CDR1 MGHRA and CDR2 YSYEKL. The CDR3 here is CASSDRGPRHEQFF. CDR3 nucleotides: TGCGCCAGCAGCGACAGGGGGCCGAGGCATGAGCAGTTCTTC.

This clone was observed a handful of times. The CDR3 spells CASSAGTGGYEQYF. The CDR3 coding sequence is TGTGCCAGTAGTGCCGGGACAGGGGGCTACGAGCAGTACTTC. The chain combines TRBV19 with TRBJ2-7, with 11 bases aligning to TRBD1. Looked up from germline, CDR1 is LNHDA and CDR2 is SQIVND (reference sequence). The CDR3 is 14 amino acids. V lost 5 bases, J lost 3 bases, and 3 bases stayed unmatched.

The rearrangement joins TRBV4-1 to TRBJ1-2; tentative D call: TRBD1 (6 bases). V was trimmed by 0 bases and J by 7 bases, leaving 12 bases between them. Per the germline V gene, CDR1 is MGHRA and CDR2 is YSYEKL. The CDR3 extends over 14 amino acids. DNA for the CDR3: TGCGCCAGCAGCCAAGACCGGGGGGCACGTGGCTACACCTTC. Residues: CASSQDRGARGYTF.

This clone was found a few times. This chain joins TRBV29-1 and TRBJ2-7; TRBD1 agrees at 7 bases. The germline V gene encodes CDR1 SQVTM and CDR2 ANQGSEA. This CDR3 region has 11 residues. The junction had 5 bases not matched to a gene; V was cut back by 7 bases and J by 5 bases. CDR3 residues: CSATQGDEQYF. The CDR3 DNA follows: TGCAGCGCGACCCAGGGGGACGAGCAGTACTTC.

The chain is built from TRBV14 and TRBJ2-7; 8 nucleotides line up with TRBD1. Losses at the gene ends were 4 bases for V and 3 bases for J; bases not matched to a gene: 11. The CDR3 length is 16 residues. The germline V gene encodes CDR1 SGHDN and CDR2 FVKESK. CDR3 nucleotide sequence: TGTGCCAGCAGCCCATTCCGCCCGACAGGGGACTACGAGCAGTACTTC. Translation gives CASSPFRPTGDYEQYF.

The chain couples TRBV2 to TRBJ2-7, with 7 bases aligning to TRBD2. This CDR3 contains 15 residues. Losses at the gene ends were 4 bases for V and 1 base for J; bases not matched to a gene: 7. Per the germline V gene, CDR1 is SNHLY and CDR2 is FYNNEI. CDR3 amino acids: CASSGGGRASYEQYF. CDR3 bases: TGTGCCAGCAGTGGTGGAGGGAGGGCTTCCTACGAGCAGTACTTC.

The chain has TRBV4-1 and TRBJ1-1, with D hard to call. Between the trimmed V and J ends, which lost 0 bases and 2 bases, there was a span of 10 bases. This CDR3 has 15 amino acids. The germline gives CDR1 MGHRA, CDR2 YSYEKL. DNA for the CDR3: TGCGCCAGCAGCCAAGACCCCGCGGGTAACACTGAAGCTTTCTTT. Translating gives CASSQDPAGNTEAFF.

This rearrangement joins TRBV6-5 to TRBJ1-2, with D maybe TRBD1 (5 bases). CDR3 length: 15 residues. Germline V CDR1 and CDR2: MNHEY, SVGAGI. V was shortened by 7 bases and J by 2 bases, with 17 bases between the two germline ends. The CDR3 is CASIQAGGLNYGYTF. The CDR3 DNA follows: TGTGCCAGCATCCAAGCGGGGGGTCTGAACTATGGCTACACCTTC.

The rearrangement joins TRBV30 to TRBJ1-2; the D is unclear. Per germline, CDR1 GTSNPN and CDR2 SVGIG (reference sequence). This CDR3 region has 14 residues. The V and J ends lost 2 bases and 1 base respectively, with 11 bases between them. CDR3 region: CAWSRVANNYGYTF. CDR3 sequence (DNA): TGTGCCTGGAGTCGGGTAGCGAATAACTATGGCTACACCTTC.

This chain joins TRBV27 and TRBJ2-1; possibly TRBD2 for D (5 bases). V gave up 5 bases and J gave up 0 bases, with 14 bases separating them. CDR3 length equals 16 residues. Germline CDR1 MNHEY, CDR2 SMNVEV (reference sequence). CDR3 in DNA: TGTGCCAGCAGTGCACTAGGCCTCCGCTCCTACAATGAGCAGTTCTTC. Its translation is CASSALGLRSYNEQFF.

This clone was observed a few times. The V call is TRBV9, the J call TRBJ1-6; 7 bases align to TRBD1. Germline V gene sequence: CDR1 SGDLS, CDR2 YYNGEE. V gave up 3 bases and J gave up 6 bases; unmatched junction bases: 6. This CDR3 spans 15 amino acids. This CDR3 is CASSETGQSNSPLHF. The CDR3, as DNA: TGTGCCAGCAGCGAGACGGGACAGAGTAATTCACCCCTCCACTTT.

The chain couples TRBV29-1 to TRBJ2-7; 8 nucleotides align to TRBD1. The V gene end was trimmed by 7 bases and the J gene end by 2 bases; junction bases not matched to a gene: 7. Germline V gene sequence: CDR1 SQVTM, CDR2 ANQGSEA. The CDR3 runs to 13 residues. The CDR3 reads CSAQGGQAYEQYF. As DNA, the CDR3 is TGCAGCGCTCAGGGGGGACAGGCCTACGAGCAGTACTTC.

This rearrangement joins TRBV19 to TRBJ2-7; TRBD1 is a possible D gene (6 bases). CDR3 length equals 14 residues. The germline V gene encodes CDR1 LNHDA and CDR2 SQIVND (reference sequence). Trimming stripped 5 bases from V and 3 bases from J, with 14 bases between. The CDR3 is CASSWGLGGYEQYF. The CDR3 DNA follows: TGTGCCAGTAGTTGGGGGTTAGGGGGCTACGAGCAGTACTTC.

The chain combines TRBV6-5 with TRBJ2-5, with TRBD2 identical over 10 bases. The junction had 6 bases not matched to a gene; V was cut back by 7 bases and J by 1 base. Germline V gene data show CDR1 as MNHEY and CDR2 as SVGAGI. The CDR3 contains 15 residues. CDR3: CASTNSGGTQETQYF. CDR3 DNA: TGTGCCAGCACTAATAGCGGGGGGACCCAAGAGACCCAGTACTTC.

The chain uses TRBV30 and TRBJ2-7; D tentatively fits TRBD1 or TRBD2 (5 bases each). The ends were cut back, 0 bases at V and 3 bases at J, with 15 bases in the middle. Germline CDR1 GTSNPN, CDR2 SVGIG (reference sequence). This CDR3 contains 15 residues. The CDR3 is CAWSVGMGEDYEQYF. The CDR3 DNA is TGTGCCTGGAGTGTAGGGATGGGGGAAGACTACGAGCAGTACTTC.

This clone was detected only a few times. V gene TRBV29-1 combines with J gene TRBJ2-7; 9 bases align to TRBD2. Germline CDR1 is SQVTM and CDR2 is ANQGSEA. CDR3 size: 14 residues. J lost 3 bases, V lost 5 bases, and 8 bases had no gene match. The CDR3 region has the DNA TGCAGCGTTCGTCGGGGACTAGCTGACTACGAGCAGTACTTC. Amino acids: CSVRRGLADYEQYF.

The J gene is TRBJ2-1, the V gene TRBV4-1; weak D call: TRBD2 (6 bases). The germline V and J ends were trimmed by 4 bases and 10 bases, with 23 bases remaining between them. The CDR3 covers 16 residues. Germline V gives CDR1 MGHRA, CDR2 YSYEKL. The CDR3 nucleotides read TGCGCCAGCAGCCCCTCTTGGGGGGAAAGATCATTCGAGCAGTTCTTC. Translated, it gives CASSPSWGERSFEQFF.

CDR3 bases: TGTGCCACCAGCAGAATATCCGGACAGGGCGGGGGCTATGGCTACACCTTC. This gives the protein CATSRISGQGGGYGYTF. The J gene is TRBJ1-2, the V gene TRBV15; 8 bases match TRBD1. Unmatched junction bases numbered 12, after V lost 2 bases and J lost 4 bases. The germline CDR1 and CDR2 sequences are LNHNV and YYDKDF (reference sequence). The CDR3 consists of 17 residues. The full variable domain, rest sourced from reference TRBV15 and TRBJ1-2, is DAMVIQNPRYQVTQFGKPVTLSCSQTLNHNVMYWYQQKSSQAPKLLFHYYDKDFNNEADTPDNFQSRRPNTSFCFLDIRSPGLGDTAMYLCATSRISGQGGGYGYTFGSGTRLTVV.

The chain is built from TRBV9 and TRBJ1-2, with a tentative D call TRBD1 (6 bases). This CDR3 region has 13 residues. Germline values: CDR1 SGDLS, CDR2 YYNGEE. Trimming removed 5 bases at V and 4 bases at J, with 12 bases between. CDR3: CASSATGPYGYTF. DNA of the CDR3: TGTGCCAGCAGTGCAACAGGGCCCTATGGCTACACCTTC.

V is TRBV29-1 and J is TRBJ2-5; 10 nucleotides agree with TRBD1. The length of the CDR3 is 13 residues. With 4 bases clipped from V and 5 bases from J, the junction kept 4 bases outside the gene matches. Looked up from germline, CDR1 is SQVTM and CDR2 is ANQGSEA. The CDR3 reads CSVADRGPETQYF. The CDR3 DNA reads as TGCAGCGTTGCCGACAGGGGGCCGGAGACCCAGTACTTC.

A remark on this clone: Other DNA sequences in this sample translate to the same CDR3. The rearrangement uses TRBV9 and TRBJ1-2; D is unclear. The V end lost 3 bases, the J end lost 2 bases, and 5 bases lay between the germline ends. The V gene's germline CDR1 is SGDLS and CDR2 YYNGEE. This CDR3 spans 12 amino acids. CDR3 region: CASSAQNYGYTF. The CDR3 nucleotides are TGTGCCAGCAGCGCTCAAAACTATGGCTACACCTTC.

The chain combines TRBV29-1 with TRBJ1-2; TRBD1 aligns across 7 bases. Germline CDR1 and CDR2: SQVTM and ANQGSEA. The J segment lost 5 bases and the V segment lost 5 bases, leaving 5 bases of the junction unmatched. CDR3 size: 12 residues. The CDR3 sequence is CSVPGQQYGYTF. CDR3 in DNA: TGCAGCGTTCCGGGACAGCAGTATGGCTACACCTTC.

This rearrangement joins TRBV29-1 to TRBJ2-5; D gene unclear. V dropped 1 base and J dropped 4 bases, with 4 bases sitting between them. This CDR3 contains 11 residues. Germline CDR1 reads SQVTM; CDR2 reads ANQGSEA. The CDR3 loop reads CSVEARETQYF. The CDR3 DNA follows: TGCAGCGTTGAAGCGAGAGAGACCCAGTACTTC. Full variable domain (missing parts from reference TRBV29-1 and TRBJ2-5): SAVISQKPSRDICQRGTSLTIQCQVDSQVTMMFWYRQQPGQSLTLIATANQGSEATYESGFVIDKFPISRPNLTFSTLTVSNMSPEDSSIYLCSVEARETQYFGPGTRLLVL.

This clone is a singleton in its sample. CDR3 sequence reads: CAISVTGDYGYTF. CDR3 sequence (DNA): TGTGCCATCAGTGTGACAGGGGACTATGGCTACACCTTC. The chain uses TRBV10-3 and TRBJ1-2; 8 nucleotides line up with TRBD1. CDR3 length: 13 amino acids. V trimming: 4 bases; J trimming: 3 bases; junction bases outside the gene matches: 1. Looked up from germline, CDR1 is ENHRY and CDR2 is SYGVKD.

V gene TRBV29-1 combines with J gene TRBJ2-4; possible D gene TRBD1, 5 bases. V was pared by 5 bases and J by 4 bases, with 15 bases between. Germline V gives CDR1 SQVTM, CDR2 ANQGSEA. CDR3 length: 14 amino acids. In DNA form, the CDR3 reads TGCAGCGTTCGGATCCCCAGGGAAAAAAACATTCAGTACTTC. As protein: CSVRIPREKNIQYF.

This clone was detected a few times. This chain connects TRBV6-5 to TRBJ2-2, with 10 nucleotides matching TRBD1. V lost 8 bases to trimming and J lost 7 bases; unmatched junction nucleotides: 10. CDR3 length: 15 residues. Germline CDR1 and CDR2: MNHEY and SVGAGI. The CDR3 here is CASGDRGKGDGELFF. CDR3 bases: TGTGCCAGCGGGGACAGGGGAAAGGGAGACGGGGAGCTGTTTTTT.

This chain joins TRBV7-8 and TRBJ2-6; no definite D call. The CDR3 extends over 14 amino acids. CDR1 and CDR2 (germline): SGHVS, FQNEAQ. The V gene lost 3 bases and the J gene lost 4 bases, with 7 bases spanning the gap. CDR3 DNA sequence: TGTGCCAGCAGCTTGCTGGCCGGGGCCAACGTCCTGACTTTC. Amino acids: CASSLLAGANVLTF. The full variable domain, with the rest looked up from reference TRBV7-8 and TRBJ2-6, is GAGVSQSPRYKVAKRGQDVALRCDPISGHVSLFWYQQALGQGPEFLTYFQNEAQLDKSGLPSDRFFAERPEGSVSTLKIQRTQQEDSAVYLCASSLLAGANVLTFGAGSRLTVL.

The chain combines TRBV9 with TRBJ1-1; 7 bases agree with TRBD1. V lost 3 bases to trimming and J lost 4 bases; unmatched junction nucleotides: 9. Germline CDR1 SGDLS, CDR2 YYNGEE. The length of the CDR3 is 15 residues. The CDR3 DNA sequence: TGTGCCAGCAGCGCCAGACAGGGTTTGGGCACTGAAGCTTTCTTT. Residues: CASSARQGLGTEAFF.